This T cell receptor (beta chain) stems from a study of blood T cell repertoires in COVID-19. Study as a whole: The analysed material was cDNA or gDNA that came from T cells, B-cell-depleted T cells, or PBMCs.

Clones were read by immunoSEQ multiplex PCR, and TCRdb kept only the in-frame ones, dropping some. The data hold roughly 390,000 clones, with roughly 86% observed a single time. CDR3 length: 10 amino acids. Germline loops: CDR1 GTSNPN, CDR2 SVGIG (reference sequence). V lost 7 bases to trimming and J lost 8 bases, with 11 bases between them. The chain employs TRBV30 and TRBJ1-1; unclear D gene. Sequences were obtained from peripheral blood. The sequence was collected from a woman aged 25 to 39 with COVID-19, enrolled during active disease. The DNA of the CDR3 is TGTGCCTACCGGGAAGGAGAAGCTTTCTTT. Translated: CAYREGEAFF.